A selection of T cell receptor beta chains follows, all from one sample in a study of identical twins. TCRdb used MiXCR to reprocess the 5' RACE reads, holding one entry per CDR3 protein. The sample shows roughly 1.6 million distinct CDR3 sequences, 25% to 35% of them seen only once. The sample comprised cord blood. The receptors were sampled from a newborn girl in good health. The conserved cysteine and the conserved F or W are not part of the CDR3 here.

v_gene	j_gene	len	CDR3aa
TRBV2	TRBJ2-5	11	ASSGLVVETQY
TRBV20-1	TRBJ1-6	9	SVGYNSPLH
TRBV4-2	NA	15	ASSQDGGGTGGNIQY
TRBV13	TRBJ2-1	14	ASSPRPGQGDNEQF
TRBV27	TRBJ1-2	12	ASSLSVQGGGYT
TRBV29-1	TRBJ2-4	13	SVRTSGRSRDIQY
TRBV7-2	TRBJ2-4	16	ASSLAYRLAGGWDIQY
TRBV7-9	TRBJ2-1	13	ASSHNDGTSTTQF
TRBV5-1	TRBJ2-3	12	ASSSEDFTDTQY
TRBV20-1	TRBJ2-3	13	SAWTVPRGTDTQY
TRBV20-1	TRBJ2-4	14	SASLRGPLAKNIQY
TRBV7-2	TRBJ2-5	12	ASRTSGTQETQY
TRBV6-6	TRBJ1-1	11	ASSYDGSTEAF
TRBV11-2	TRBJ2-7	13	ASSTWDVRTYEQY
TRBV4-1	NA	13	ASSQADYSYNEQY
TRBV7-9	TRBJ1-1	12	VSSFRDRDTEAF
TRBV20-1	TRBJ1-2	12	SARSFGGNYGHT
TRBV4-2	TRBJ1-2	13	ASSSPRARTYGYT
TRBV27	TRBJ1-1	11	ASGGGYGTEAF
TRBV9	TRBJ2-1	12	ASSVTAGEYEQF
TRBV20-1	TRBJ2-7	12	SARDPGKENEQY
TRBV15	TRBJ1-2	13	ATSKSLIGDNGYT
TRBV5-1	TRBJ2-7	14	ASSLDPRDTSYEQY
TRBV12-3/TRBV12-4	TRBJ2-5	13	ASSLHDRLGETQY
TRBV7-9	TRBJ2-3	12	ASSLSQSTDTQY
TRBV5-1	TRBJ2-5	15	ASSSLSFSGRDQTQY
TRBV15	TRBJ1-5	12	ATSRGDRAQPQH
TRBV30	TRBJ1-2	11	AWSPGPDYGYT
TRBV7-8	TRBJ1-1	11	ASSDRVRTEAF
TRBV20-1	TRBJ1-1	10	SAGQGVTEAF
TRBV3-1	TRBJ1-2	15	ASSQMRGGTPNYGYT
TRBV20-1	TRBJ2-1	14	SAPRGGLATYNEQF